This entry features one T cell receptor beta chain sequence. This sample was taken from a study of CD8 T cells in Susac syndrome. Trimming took 5 bases from V and 8 from J, leaving 13 bases between them. Germline CDR1 SEHNR, CDR2 FQNEAQ (reference sequence). This CDR3 spans 12 amino acids. Random hexamers served to reverse transcribe roughly 0.45 to 1 ug RNA. TCRdb independently ran MiXCR on the immunoSEQ multiplex PCR reads; one entry per CDR3 protein. The sample lists 250,000 to 350,000 distinct CDR3 sequences, about 85% seen once, with 0.11% in the top ten. The TCR originated in a human donor with multiple sclerosis. V gene TRBV7-9 combines with J gene TRBJ2-7; tentative D call: TRBD1 (6 bases). Sequenced material: CD8+ T cells from PBMCs. CDR3 amino acids: CASSTRDKKQYF. The CDR3 DNA is TGTGCCAGCAGCACACGGGACAAAAAGCAGTACTTC.